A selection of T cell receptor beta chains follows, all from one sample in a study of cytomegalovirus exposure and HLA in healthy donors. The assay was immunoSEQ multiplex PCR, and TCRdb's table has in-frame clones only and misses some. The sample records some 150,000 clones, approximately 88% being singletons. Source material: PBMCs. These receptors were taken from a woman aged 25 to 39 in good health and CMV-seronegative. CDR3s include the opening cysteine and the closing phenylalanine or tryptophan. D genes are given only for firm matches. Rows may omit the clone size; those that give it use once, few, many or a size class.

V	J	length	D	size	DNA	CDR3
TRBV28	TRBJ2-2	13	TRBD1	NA	TGTGCCAGCTGGGACAGTACCACCGGGGAGCTGTTTTTT	CASWDSTTGELFF
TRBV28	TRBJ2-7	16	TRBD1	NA	TGTGCCAGCAGCCCCTTCCGGGACAGGGGGACCTACGAGCAGTACTTC	CASSPFRDRGTYEQYF
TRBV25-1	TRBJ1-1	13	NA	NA	TGTGCCAGCAGTGCGTCGCGGGGACTTGAAGCTTTCTTT	CASSASRGLEAFF
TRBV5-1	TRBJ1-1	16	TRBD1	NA	TGCGCCAGCAGCTTGAGGACAGGTTCCCAGAACACTGAAGCTTTCTTT	CASSLRTGSQNTEAFF
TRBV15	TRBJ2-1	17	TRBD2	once	TGTGCCACCAGCAGAGATCCTACGAGCGGGAGAAGGGATGAGCAGTTCTTC	CATSRDPTSGRRDEQFF
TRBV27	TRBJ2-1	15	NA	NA	TGTGCCAGCAGTTCAGGGCCCCGATCCTACAATGAGCAGTTCTTC	CASSSGPRSYNEQFF
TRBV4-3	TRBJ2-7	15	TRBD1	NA	TGCGCCAGCAGCCAAGATTTGGGACAGAGCTACGAGCAGTACTTC	CASSQDLGQSYEQYF
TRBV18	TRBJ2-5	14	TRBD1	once	TGTGCCAGCTCACCATTAGGGGGCGAAAAGACCCAGTACTTC	CASSPLGGEKTQYF
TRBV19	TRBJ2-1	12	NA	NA	TGTGCCAGTAGTTGGCTAGCAGGTGAGCAGTTCTTC	CASSWLAGEQFF
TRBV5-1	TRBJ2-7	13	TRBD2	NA	TGCGCCAGCAGCTTGACTAGCGGCTACGAGCAGTACTTC	CASSLTSGYEQYF
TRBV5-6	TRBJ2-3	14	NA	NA	TGTGCCAGCAGCCCCGACACTAGCACAGATACGCAGTATTTT	CASSPDTSTDTQYF
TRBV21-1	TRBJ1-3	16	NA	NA	TGTGCCAGCAGCTCACAGACCTGCCTTGGTGGAAACACCATATATTTT	CASSSQTCLGGNTIYF
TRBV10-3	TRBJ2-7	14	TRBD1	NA	TGTGCCATCAGTCCGGGACAGGGGATCCACGAGCAGTACTTC	CAISPGQGIHEQYF
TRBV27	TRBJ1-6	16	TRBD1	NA	TGTGCCAGCAGTTATTGGGCAGGACAGGGTGGGTCACCCCTCCACTTT	CASSYWAGQGGSPLHF
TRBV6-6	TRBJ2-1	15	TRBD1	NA	TGTGCCAGCAGCTTCGACAGGGGTTCCTACAATGAGCAGTTCTTC	CASSFDRGSYNEQFF
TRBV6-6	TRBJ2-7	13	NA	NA	TGTGCCAGCAGCCCACAAAGGGGCGGCGAGCAGTACTTC	CASSPQRGGEQYF
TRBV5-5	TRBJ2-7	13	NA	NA	TGTGCCAGCAGCCCGGGACACATCTACGAGCAGTACTTC	CASSPGHIYEQYF
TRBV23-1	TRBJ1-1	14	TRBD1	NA	TGCGCCAGCAGTCAGAGGACAGGGGTCACTGAAGCTTTCTTT	CASSQRTGVTEAFF